This T cell receptor (beta chain) came from a study of CD8 T cell repertoires and HIV-1 epitope variants. Study as a whole: Twenty-five autologous and known Gag and Nef epitope variant peptides each stimulated T cells separately. Controls included no peptide, Ebola AY9 epitope, and a CMV, EBV, flu pool. An uncultured baseline aliquot held 1M T cells. Findings and caveats of the study: The TAALDMSHF plasma variant had no responses, unlike KF9 (roughly 5 clonotypes) and HW9 (one).

The CDR3 sequence is 16 residues long. V was trimmed by 2 bases and J by 2 bases, leaving 18 bases between them. Germline V gives CDR1 SQVTM, CDR2 ANQGSEA. The data were produced by immunoSEQ multiplex PCR, yet TCRdb's version contains in-frame clones alone and is incomplete. The table shows about 5,000 clones, with around three fifths occurring only once. This clone was found once. Its target is unknown. The sequenced sample was cultured CD8+ T cells derived from PBMCs. The rearrangement joins TRBV29-1 to TRBJ2-5, with D possibly TRBD2 on 6 matching bases. This TCR came from a male donor with HIV. The CDR3 region is CSVEWVSGNLQETQYF. The CDR3 DNA reads as TGCAGCGTTGAATGGGTTAGCGGAAACCTGCAAGAGACCCAGTACTTC.